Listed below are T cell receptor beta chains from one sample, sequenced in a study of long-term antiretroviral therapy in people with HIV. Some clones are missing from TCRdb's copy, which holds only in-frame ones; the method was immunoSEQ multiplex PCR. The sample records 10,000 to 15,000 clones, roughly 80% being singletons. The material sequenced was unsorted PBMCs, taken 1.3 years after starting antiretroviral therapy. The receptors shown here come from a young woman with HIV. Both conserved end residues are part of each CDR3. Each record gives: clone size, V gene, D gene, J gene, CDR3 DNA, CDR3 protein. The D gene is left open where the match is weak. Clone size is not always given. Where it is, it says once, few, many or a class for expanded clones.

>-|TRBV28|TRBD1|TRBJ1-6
TGTGCCAGCAGTCCGGGACAGGACTTTTATAATTCACCCCTCCACTTT
CASSPGQDFYNSPLHF
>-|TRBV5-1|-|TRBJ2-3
TGCGCCAGCAGCCCGAGACCAGCAGGAGGAGATACGCAGTATTTT
CASSPRPAGGDTQYF
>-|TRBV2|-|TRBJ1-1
TGTGCCAGCAGAGCCCCACGGAACACTGAAGCTTTCTTT
CASRAPRNTEAFF
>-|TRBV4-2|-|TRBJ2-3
TGTGCCAGCAGCCACGAAACGGGGGGCGAGGGTACGCAGTATTTT
CASSHETGGEGTQYF
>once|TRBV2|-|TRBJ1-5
TGTGCCAGCAGTTGGGGGGCAGGAAGCAATCAGCCCCAGCATTTT
CASSWGAGSNQPQHF
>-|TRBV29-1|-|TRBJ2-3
TGCAGCGTTGAAGGGGGGCCTAGCACAGATACGCAGTATTTT
CSVEGGPSTDTQYF
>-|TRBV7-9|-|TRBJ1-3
TGTGCCAGCAGCTTAGGGACGGGAAACACCATATATTTT
CASSLGTGNTIYF
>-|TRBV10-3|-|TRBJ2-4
TGTGCCATCAGTGAGGAGGGTCGGGACATTCAGTACTTC
CAISEEGRDIQYF
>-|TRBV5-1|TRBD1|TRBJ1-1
TGCGCCAGCAGCTTGGATGGGACAGAGCTAGAAGCTTTCTTT
CASSLDGTELEAFF
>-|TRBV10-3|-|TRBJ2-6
TGTGCCATCAGTGAGGGGGCGGGCTCTGGGGCCAACGTCCTGACTTTC
CAISEGAGSGANVLTF
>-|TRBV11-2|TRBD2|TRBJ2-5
TGTGCCAGCAGCGAAACTAGCGGAGAGACCCAGTACTTC
CASSETSGETQYF
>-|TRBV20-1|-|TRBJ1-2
TGCAGTGCACGGGGGGCCTACGGCTACACCTTC
CSARGAYGYTF
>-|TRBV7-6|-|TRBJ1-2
TGTGCCAGCAGCTTGGGGGGGAATGGCTACACCTTC
CASSLGGNGYTF
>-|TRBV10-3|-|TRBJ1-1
TGTGCCACACAGGTTGGCACTGAAGCTTTCTTT
CATQVGTEAFF